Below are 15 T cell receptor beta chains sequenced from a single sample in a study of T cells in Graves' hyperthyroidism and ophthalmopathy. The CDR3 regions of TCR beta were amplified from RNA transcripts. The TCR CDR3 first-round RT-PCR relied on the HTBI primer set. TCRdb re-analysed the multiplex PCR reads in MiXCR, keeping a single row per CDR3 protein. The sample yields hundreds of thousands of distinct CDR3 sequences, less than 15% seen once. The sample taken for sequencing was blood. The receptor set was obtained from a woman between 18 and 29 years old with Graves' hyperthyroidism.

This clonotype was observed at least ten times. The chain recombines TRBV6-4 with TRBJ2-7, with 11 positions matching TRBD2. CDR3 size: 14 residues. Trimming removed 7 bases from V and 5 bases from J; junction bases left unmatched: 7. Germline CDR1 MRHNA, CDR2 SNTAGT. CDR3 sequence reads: CASKGLAAGDEQYF. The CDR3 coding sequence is TGTGCCAGCAAGGGACTAGCGGCAGGGGACGAGCAGTACTTC.

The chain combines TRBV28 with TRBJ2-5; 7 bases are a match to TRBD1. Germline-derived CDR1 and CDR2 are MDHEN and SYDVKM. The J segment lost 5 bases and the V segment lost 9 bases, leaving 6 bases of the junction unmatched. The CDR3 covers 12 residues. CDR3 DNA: TGTGCCAGTACAGGGGCTAGGGAGACCCAGTACTTC. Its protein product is CASTGARETQYF.

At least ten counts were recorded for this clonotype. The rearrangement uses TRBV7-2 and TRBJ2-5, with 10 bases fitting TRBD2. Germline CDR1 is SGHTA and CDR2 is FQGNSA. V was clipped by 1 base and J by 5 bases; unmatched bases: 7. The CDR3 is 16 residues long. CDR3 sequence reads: CASSLGSVSGRETQYF. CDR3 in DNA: TGTGCCAGCAGCTTAGGGTCCGTTAGCGGGAGGGAGACCCAGTACTTC. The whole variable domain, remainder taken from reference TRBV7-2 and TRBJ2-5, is GAGVSQSPSNKVTEKGKDVELRCDPISGHTALYWYRQSLGQGLEFLIYFQGNSAPDKSGLPSDRFSAERTGGSVSTLTIQRTQQEDSAVYLCASSLGSVSGRETQYFGPGTRLLVL.

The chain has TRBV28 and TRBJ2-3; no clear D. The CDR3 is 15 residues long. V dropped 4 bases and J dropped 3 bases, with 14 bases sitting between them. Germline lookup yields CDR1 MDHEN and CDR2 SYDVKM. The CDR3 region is CASSSSRARTDTQYF. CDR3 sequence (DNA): TGTGCCAGCAGTTCCTCCCGGGCCCGAACAGATACGCAGTATTTT.

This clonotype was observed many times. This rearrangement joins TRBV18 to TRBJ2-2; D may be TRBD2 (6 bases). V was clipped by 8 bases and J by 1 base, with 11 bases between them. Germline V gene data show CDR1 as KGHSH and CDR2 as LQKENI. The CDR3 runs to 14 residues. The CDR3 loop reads CASGKEGNTGELFF. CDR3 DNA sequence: TGTGCCAGCGGAAAGGAGGGGAACACCGGGGAGCTGTTTTTT.

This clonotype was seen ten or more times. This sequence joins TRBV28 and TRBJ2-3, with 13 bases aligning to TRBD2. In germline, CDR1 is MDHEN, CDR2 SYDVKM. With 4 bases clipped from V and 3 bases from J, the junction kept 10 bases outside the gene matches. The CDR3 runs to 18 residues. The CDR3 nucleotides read TGTGCCAGCAGTTCGGGACTAGCGGGGCGGGGGAGGACAGATACGCAGTATTTT. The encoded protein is CASSSGLAGRGRTDTQYF.

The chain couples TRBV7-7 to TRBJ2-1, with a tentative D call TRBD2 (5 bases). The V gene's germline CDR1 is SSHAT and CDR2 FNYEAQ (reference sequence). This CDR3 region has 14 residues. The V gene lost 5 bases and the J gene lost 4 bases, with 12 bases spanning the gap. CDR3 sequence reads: CASSADYRYNEQFF. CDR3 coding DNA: TGTGCCAGCAGCGCCGACTACCGATACAATGAGCAGTTCTTC.

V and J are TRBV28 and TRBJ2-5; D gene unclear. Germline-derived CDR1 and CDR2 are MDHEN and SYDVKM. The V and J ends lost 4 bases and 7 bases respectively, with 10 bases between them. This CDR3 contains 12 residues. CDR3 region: CASSSPPGTQYF. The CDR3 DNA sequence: TGTGCCAGCAGTTCACCTCCTGGGACCCAGTACTTC.

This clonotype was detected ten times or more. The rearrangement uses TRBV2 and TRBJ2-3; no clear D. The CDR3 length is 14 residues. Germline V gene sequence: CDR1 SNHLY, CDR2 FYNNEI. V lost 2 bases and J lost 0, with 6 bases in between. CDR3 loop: CASSEYGSTDTQYF. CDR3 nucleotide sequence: TGTGCCAGCAGTGAATACGGTAGCACAGATACGCAGTATTTT.

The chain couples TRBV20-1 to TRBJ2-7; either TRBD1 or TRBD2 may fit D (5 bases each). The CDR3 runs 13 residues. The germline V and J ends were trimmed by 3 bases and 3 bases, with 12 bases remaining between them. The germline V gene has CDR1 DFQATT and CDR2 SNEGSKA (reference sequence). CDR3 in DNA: TGCAGTGCTAGTCTAGCTACAGGCTACGAGCAGTACTTC. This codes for CSASLATGYEQYF.

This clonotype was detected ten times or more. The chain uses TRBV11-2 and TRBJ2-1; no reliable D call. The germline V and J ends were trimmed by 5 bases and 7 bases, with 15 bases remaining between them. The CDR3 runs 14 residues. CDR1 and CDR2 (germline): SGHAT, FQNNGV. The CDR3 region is CASSPRPVWNEQFF. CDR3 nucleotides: TGTGCCAGCAGCCCCAGGCCCGTTTGGAATGAGCAGTTCTTC. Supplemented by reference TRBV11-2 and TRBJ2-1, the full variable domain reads EAGVAQSPRYKIIEKRQSVAFWCNPISGHATLYWYQQILGQGPKLLIQFQNNGVVDDSQLPKDRFSAERLKGVDSTLKIQPAKLEDSAVYLCASSPRPVWNEQFFGPGTRLTVL.

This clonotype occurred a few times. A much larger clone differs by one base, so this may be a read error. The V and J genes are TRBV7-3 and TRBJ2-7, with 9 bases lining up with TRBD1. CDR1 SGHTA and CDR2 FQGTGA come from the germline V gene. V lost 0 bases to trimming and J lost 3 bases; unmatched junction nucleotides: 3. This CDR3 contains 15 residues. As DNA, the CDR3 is TGTGCCAGCAGCTTAACCGGGACAGGGAACTACGAGCAGTACTTC. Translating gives CASSLTGTGNYEQYF.

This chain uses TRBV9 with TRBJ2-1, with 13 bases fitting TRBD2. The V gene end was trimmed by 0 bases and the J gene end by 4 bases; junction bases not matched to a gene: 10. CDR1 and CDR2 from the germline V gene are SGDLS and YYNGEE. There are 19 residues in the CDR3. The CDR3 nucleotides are TGTGCCAGCAGCGTAGCTACACGGACTAGCGGGAGTCATTACAATGAGCAGTTCTTC. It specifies CASSVATRTSGSHYNEQFF.

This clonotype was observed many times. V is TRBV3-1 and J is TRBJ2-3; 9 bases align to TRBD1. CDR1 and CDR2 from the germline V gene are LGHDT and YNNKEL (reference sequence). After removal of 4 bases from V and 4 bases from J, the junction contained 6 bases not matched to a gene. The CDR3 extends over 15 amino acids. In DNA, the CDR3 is TGTGCCAGCAGCCTCGACAGGGGGGTCCCAGATACGCAGTATTTT. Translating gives CASSLDRGVPDTQYF.

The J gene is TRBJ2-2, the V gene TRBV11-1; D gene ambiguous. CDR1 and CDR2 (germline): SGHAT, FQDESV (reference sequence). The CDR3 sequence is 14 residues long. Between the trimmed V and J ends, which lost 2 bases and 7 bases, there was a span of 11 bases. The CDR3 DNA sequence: TGTGCCAGCAGCTTAAACGGCGCGATCGGGGAGCTGTTTTTT. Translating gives CASSLNGAIGELFF.